One sample yielded the 19 T cell receptor beta chains listed below, sequenced in a study of response to subunit inactivated influenza vaccine. From the RT-PCR reads, TCRdb called clonotypes with MiXCR, one entry per CDR3 protein. The sample includes 800,000 or so distinct CDR3 sequences, 21% of them seen just once. The sample consisted of PBMCs from blood, taken roughly 5 days after vaccination. These receptors were obtained from a man aged 45 to 65 who received an inactivated influenza vaccine.

This chain connects TRBV7-6 to TRBJ2-1; 7 positions match TRBD1. The CDR3 contains 14 residues. Germline lookup yields CDR1 SGHVS and CDR2 FNYEAQ. Trimming at V came to 5 bases and at J to 7 bases, leaving 8 bases not matched to a gene. CDR3: CASSTGTVLNEQFF. The CDR3 coding sequence is TGTGCCAGCAGCACCGGGACAGTTCTTAATGAGCAGTTCTTC.

This clonotype was counted between two and nine times. This chain links TRBV28 with TRBJ2-7, with D perhaps TRBD1 (5 bases). Trimming removed 8 bases from V and 2 bases from J, with 13 bases in between. The CDR3 has 13 amino acids. Germline CDR1 is MDHEN and CDR2 is SYDVKM. This CDR3 reads CASWGTLTYEQYF. The CDR3 DNA is TGTGCCAGCTGGGGCACTCTCACCTACGAGCAGTACTTC.

As concerns this clonotype: Sequence at one end of the junction differs from germline and may be a read error. The chain joins TRBV11-1 to TRBJ2-7; 8 positions match TRBD1. This CDR3 is built from 14 residues. The germline CDR1 and CDR2 sequences are SGHAT and FQDESV (reference sequence). CDR3 nucleotide sequence: TGTGCCAGCAGCTTGAAGGACAGGGTCGGATTAGCGACGTTC. Amino acid sequence: CASSLKDRVGLATF.

This clonotype was counted only a few times. The chain couples TRBV28 to TRBJ2-1; D call uncertain. V lost 3 bases and J 4 bases, leaving 16 bases between the germline ends. Germline CDR1 reads MDHEN; CDR2 reads SYDVKM. There are 16 residues in the CDR3. The CDR3: CASSFSRTSLYNEQFF. In DNA, the CDR3 is TGTGCCAGCAGTTTTTCTCGGACGAGCCTATACAATGAGCAGTTCTTC. The whole variable domain, filled in from reference TRBV28 and TRBJ2-1, reads DVKVTQSSRYLVKRTGEKVFLECVQDMDHENMFWYRQDPGLGLRLIYFSYDVKMKEKGDIPEGYSVSREKKERFSLILESASTNQTSMYLCASSFSRTSLYNEQFFGPGTRLTVL.

This clonotype was recorded a few times. This chain's CDR3 is CASSVDPAAGGMNEQFF. For the CDR3, the DNA is TGTGCCAGCAGCGTAGATCCGGCGGCAGGGGGCATGAATGAGCAGTTCTTC. The chain is built from TRBV9 and TRBJ2-1, with 8 nucleotides matching TRBD1. The CDR3 sequence is 17 residues long. The V gene end was trimmed by 0 bases and the J gene end by 7 bases; junction bases not matched to a gene: 12. Germline lookup yields CDR1 SGDLS and CDR2 YYNGEE.

This rearrangement joins TRBV7-2 to TRBJ2-1; TRBD2 aligns across 15 bases. The ends lost 4 bases at V and 7 bases at J; junction bases unmatched: 5. This CDR3 comprises 16 residues. Germline CDR1 SGHTA, CDR2 FQGNSA. CDR3 coding DNA: TGTGCCAGCAGCTCCACGGGACTAGCGGGAGGAAATGAGCAGTTCTTC. It codes for CASSSTGLAGGNEQFF.

A few counts support this clonotype. The genes are TRBV7-3 and TRBJ2-3; D is unresolved. The CDR3 totals 13 residues. Trimming pared 1 base from V and 4 bases from J, leaving 6 bases between. Germline-derived CDR1 and CDR2 are SGHTA and FQGTGA. This CDR3 is CASSLNSADTQYF. CDR3 coding DNA: TGTGCCAGCAGCTTAAACTCGGCAGATACGCAGTATTTT.

This clonotype occurred a few times. As DNA, the CDR3 is TGCGCCAGCAGCCAAGATGTCCTCTCTCGAGAGCAGTACTTC. Translating gives CASSQDVLSREQYF. The genes are TRBV4-3 and TRBJ2-7, with no clear D. V gave up 0 bases and J gave up 7 bases, with 13 bases separating them. There are 14 residues in the CDR3. Germline CDR1 is LGHNA and CDR2 is YSLEER.

This clonotype was seen a few times. The chain has TRBV10-3 and TRBJ2-5; the D gene is possibly TRBD1 (6 bases). This CDR3 has 14 amino acids. CDR1 is ENHRY and CDR2 is SYGVKD in the germline V gene. Trimming pared 8 bases from V and 1 base from J, leaving 14 bases between. CDR3 sequence reads: CAIARGVSQETQYF. In nucleotides, the CDR3 is TGTGCCATCGCCAGGGGCGTCAGCCAAGAGACCCAGTACTTC.

This clonotype was counted only a few times. V gene TRBV29-1 combines with J gene TRBJ2-3; 7 positions match TRBD2. The CDR3 totals 11 residues. Germline V gene lookup returns CDR1 SQVTM and CDR2 ANQGSEA. V lost 3 bases and J lost 6; bases outside the gene matches: 0. The CDR3 DNA reads as TGCAGCGTTGAGGGGGGGGATACGCAGTATTTT. This translates into CSVEGGDTQYF.

The table lists this clonotype with a few counts. The J gene is TRBJ2-1, the V gene TRBV10-3, with 7 bases fitting TRBD2. This CDR3 region has 15 residues. V lost 5 bases, J lost 9 bases, and 13 bases stayed unmatched. Germline values: CDR1 ENHRY, CDR2 SYGVKD. The CDR3 nucleotides read TGTGCCATCAGTTTAACAGCGGGGCCTGATACTGAGCAGTTCTTC. Protein: CAISLTAGPDTEQFF.

This clonotype showed up just a few times. The chain recombines TRBV6-5 with TRBJ2-1; D might be TRBD1 or TRBD2, each matching 5 bases. This CDR3 has 16 residues. Per the germline V gene, CDR1 is MNHEY and CDR2 is SVGAGI. Trimming left V 1 base short and J 2 bases short, with 12 bases between. The CDR3 reads CASSYLAGTPYNEQFF. In DNA, the CDR3 is TGTGCCAGCAGTTACTTAGCAGGGACCCCCTACAATGAGCAGTTCTTC.

This clonotype was seen a few times. The chain combines TRBV9 with TRBJ2-5; the match to TRBD2 covers 12 bases. This CDR3 region has 22 residues. Germline V lookup: CDR1 SGDLS, CDR2 YYNGEE. V gave up 2 bases and J gave up 1 base; unmatched junction bases: 21. The CDR3 sequence is CASSVTSGGGFGLAGLQETQYF. CDR3 DNA: TGTGCCAGCAGCGTCACGTCAGGGGGTGGGTTTGGACTAGCGGGACTCCAAGAGACCCAGTACTTC.

The V call is TRBV2, the J call TRBJ2-5; D possibly corresponds to TRBD2 (6 bases). Looked up from germline, CDR1 is SNHLY and CDR2 is FYNNEI. The CDR3 is 12 residues long. Trimming took off 4 bases at V and 9 bases at J, with 12 bases between the two ends. CDR3 sequence: CASSAPWGAQYF. The CDR3 DNA reads TGTGCCAGCAGTGCGCCGTGGGGGGCCCAGTACTTC.

The chain recombines TRBV7-2 with TRBJ2-7; 7 positions match TRBD1. V trimming: 1 base; J trimming: 5 bases; junction bases outside the gene matches: 8. This CDR3 is 15 amino acids long. The germline V gene has CDR1 SGHTA and CDR2 FQGNSA. The CDR3 here is CASSLVDRGLHEQYF. CDR3 nucleotide sequence: TGTGCCAGCAGCTTAGTTGATAGGGGGCTCCACGAGCAGTACTTC. Filled out from reference TRBV7-2 and TRBJ2-7, the complete variable domain reads GAGVSQSPSNKVTEKGKDVELRCDPISGHTALYWYRQSLGQGLEFLIYFQGNSAPDKSGLPSDRFSAERTGGSVSTLTIQRTQQEDSAVYLCASSLVDRGLHEQYFGPGTRLTVT.

This clonotype came up a few times. This chain links TRBV4-2 with TRBJ2-1; TRBD2 aligns across 11 bases. The V segment lost 1 base and the J segment 7 bases; nucleotides outside the gene matches: 9. CDR1 is LGHNA, CDR2 YNFKEQ, per germline. This CDR3 is 17 amino acids long. CDR3 DNA: TGTGCCAGCAGCCAAGGGATAGCGGGAGGGCCTGGGAATGAGCAGTTCTTC. It translates to CASSQGIAGGPGNEQFF.

This clonotype has only a few counts. The rearrangement joins TRBV12-3 or TRBV12-4 to TRBJ1-4; the D gene is possibly TRBD1 (6 bases). Trimming pared 6 bases from V and 5 bases from J, leaving 13 bases between. The CDR3 has 14 amino acids. The chain's CDR3 is CASSRDNRNEKLFF. The CDR3, as DNA: TGTGCCAGCAGCCGGGACAATCGAAATGAAAAACTGTTTTTT.

V gene TRBV7-2 combines with J gene TRBJ2-7; 8 nucleotides agree with TRBD1. This CDR3 contains 15 residues. The V and J ends lost 3 bases and 2 bases, in that order; junction bases with no gene match: 6. The germline V gene has CDR1 SGHTA and CDR2 FQGNSA. The CDR3 is CASSFYTGGTYEQYF. DNA for the CDR3: TGTGCCAGCAGCTTCTATACAGGGGGGACCTACGAGCAGTACTTC. The complete variable domain, with remaining parts taken from reference TRBV7-2 and TRBJ2-7, reads GAGVSQSPSNKVTEKGKDVELRCDPISGHTALYWYRQSLGQGLEFLIYFQGNSAPDKSGLPSDRFSAERTGGSVSTLTIQRTQQEDSAVYLCASSFYTGGTYEQYFGPGTRLTVT.

The chain links TRBV4-1 to TRBJ1-2, with 9 bases identical to TRBD1. The trim removed 2 bases at V and 6 bases at J, leaving 4 bases unmatched. The CDR3 contains 14 residues. Germline V gene data show CDR1 as MGHRA and CDR2 as YSYEKL. The CDR3: CASSQLGTGNGYTF. CDR3 sequence (DNA): TGCGCCAGCAGCCAACTCGGGACAGGGAATGGCTACACCTTC.